The 16 T cell receptor beta chains reported below all come from one sample, sequenced in a study of yellow fever vaccine responses in identical twins. TCRdb re-called the RT-PCR reads through MiXCR, storing one row per CDR3 protein. This sample carries 5,900 or so distinct CDR3 sequences, approximately 80% of them seen once, and the ten largest clones take around 2.5%. Sequenced material: T cells from blood (PBMCs), unsorted or a sorted subset (not recorded which), taken before or after yellow fever vaccination (not recorded which). Every receptor here comes from a woman aged 18 to 35 who received the yellow fever vaccine.

The CDR3 sequence: CSAENIAKNIQYF. The CDR3 bases are TGCAGCGCGGAAAACATAGCCAAAAACATTCAGTACTTC. V and J are TRBV29-1 and TRBJ2-4; D gene ambiguous. This CDR3 has 13 amino acids. Germline assignment: CDR1 SQVTM and CDR2 ANQGSEA. V lost 7 bases and J 0 bases, leaving 10 bases between the germline ends.

This clonotype was found once. The rearrangement uses TRBV9 and TRBJ1-2, with TRBD1 identical over 7 bases. Germline CDR1 reads SGDLS; CDR2 reads YYNGEE. The CDR3 consists of 17 residues. Trimming at V came to 2 bases and at J to 0 bases, leaving 10 bases not matched to a gene. CDR3 nucleotides: TGTGCCAGCAGCGTCCCAGGGGGGGCATCAACTAACTATGGCTACACCTTC. This sequence encodes CASSVPGGASTNYGYTF.

V usage is TRBV29-1 and J usage is TRBJ1-1; maybe TRBD1 (6 bases). Germline CDR1 and CDR2: SQVTM and ANQGSEA. Trimming stripped 4 bases from V and 10 bases from J, with 10 bases between. CDR3 length: 10 residues. Here the CDR3 DNA reads TGCAGCGTTGTCAGGGGAAGAGCTTTCTTT. Residues: CSVVRGRAFF.

This clonotype was detected a few times. The genes are TRBV7-7 and TRBJ2-1, with 11 bases fitting TRBD2. Germline V gives CDR1 SSHAT, CDR2 FNYEAQ (reference sequence). The CDR3 runs 15 residues. V gave up 0 bases and J gave up 6 bases; unmatched junction bases: 1. The CDR3 protein is CASSLASGRGNEQFF. Here the CDR3 DNA reads TGTGCCAGCAGCTTAGCTAGCGGGAGGGGCAATGAGCAGTTCTTC.

The chain joins TRBV10-3 to TRBJ1-5; D is unclear. Trimming cost V 8 bases and J 6 bases, with 14 bases left between them. The CDR3 contains 13 residues. Germline CDR1 and CDR2: ENHRY and SYGVKD. The CDR3, as DNA: TGTGCCATCCCCTCCGGGAATGGTCAGCCCCAGCATTTT. It specifies CAIPSGNGQPQHF.

This chain links TRBV11-1 with TRBJ1-1; tentatively, D is TRBD1 (5 bases). The CDR3 has 14 residues. V shed 5 bases and J shed 4 bases, with 14 bases lying between them. CDR1 is SGHAT, CDR2 FQDESV, per germline (reference sequence). The CDR3 sequence is CASSRGPRGTEAFF. DNA for the CDR3: TGTGCCAGCAGCCGGGGACCGAGGGGCACTGAAGCTTTCTTT.

The rearrangement links TRBV7-3 to TRBJ2-3, with 8 bases that match TRBD1. Germline lookup yields CDR1 SGHTA and CDR2 FQGTGA. This CDR3 comprises 15 residues. V shed 1 base and J 5 bases; nucleotides not matched to a gene: 5. In DNA form, the CDR3 reads TGTGCCAGCAGCTTAAACGGACAGGGTGGAGATACGCAGTATTTT. Residues: CASSLNGQGGDTQYF.

This clonotype was counted a few times. The gene calls are TRBV20-1 and TRBJ2-1; TRBD2 aligns across 7 bases. Germline loops: CDR1 DFQATT, CDR2 SNEGSKA (reference sequence). The junction had 3 bases not matched to a gene; V was cut back by 3 bases and J by 13 bases. CDR3 length: 10 residues. The DNA of the CDR3 is TGCAGTGCTAGGGGGACTAACCAGTTCTTC. It specifies CSARGTNQFF.

The chain is built from TRBV6-5 and TRBJ2-4, with TRBD2 identical over 11 bases. Per the germline V gene, CDR1 is MNHEY and CDR2 is SVGAGI. The V and J ends lost 0 bases and 5 bases, in that order; junction bases with no gene match: 6. The CDR3 is 17 amino acids. As DNA, the CDR3 is TGTGCCAGCAGTTACTCTGGAATAGCGGGAGGGCAAAACATTCAGTACTTC. Its protein is CASSYSGIAGGQNIQYF.

The V gene is TRBV10-3, the J gene TRBJ2-1; the match to TRBD1 covers 7 bases. The length of the CDR3 is 16 residues. With 10 bases clipped from V and 2 bases from J, the junction kept 14 bases outside the gene matches. Germline CDR1 reads ENHRY; CDR2 reads SYGVKD. This chain's CDR3 is CATTTPDRVPYNEQFF. In DNA, the CDR3 is TGTGCCACCACCACCCCTGACAGGGTTCCCTACAATGAGCAGTTCTTC.

CDR3 in DNA: TGCGCCAGCAGCTTGGCCGGGACTAGCGGGAGTGGGGAGCTGTTTTTT. Its translation is CASSLAGTSGSGELFF. The chain recombines TRBV5-1 with TRBJ2-2; 14 bases line up with TRBD2. Germline CDR1 and CDR2: SGHRS and YFSETQ. This CDR3 contains 16 residues. J gave up 8 bases and V 0 bases, and 3 bases lay outside the gene matches.

This chain uses TRBV6-2 or TRBV6-3 with TRBJ1-4; D is unclear. The CDR3 runs to 13 residues. Trimming stripped 8 bases from V and 6 bases from J, with 13 bases between. In germline, CDR1 is MNHEY, CDR2 SVGEGT. CDR3 loop: CASGHSYDEKLFF. The DNA for the CDR3 is TGTGCCAGCGGTCACAGTTACGATGAAAAACTGTTTTTT.

The chain links TRBV15 to TRBJ1-3; D is ambiguous. The V and J ends lost 1 base and 0 bases respectively, with 7 bases between them. Germline CDR1 reads LNHNV; CDR2 reads YYDKDF (reference sequence). The CDR3 loop spans 15 amino acids. The CDR3 loop reads CATSRVLDSGNTIYF. The CDR3 region has the DNA TGTGCCACCAGCAGAGTCCTCGACTCTGGAAACACCATATATTTT.

The V gene is TRBV18, the J gene TRBJ1-1, with 10 nucleotides matching TRBD1. CDR3 size: 16 residues. The ends lost 1 base at V and 5 bases at J; junction bases unmatched: 7. Germline assignment: CDR1 KGHSH and CDR2 LQKENI. The CDR3 DNA is TGTGCCAGCTCACCACTTTCCCGGACAGGGGGTACTGAAGCTTTCTTT. Translation gives CASSPLSRTGGTEAFF.

The V gene is TRBV11-3, the J gene TRBJ2-2; D is uncertain. The CDR3 totals 14 residues. The V gene's germline CDR1 is SGHNT and CDR2 YENEEA. The V end lost 1 base, the J end lost 4 bases, and 7 bases lay between the germline ends. In DNA, the CDR3 is TGTGCCAGCAGCTTAGTGGCCACCACCGGGGAGCTGTTTTTT. Encoded protein: CASSLVATTGELFF. Based on the CDR3 plus reference TRBV11-3 and TRBJ2-2, the full variable domain is EAGVVQSPRYKIIEKKQPVAFWCNPISGHNTLYWYLQNLGQGPELLIRYENEEAVDDSQLPKDRFSAERLKGVDSTLKIQPAELGDSAVYLCASSLVATTGELFFGEGSRLTVL.

V is TRBV4-1 and J is TRBJ2-5; D is uncertain. Germline V gene lookup returns CDR1 MGHRA and CDR2 YSYEKL. The CDR3 consists of 16 residues. The germline V and J ends were trimmed by 5 bases and 5 bases, with 21 bases remaining between them. CDR3 protein: CASSSSWVVDVETQYF. CDR3 DNA: TGCGCCAGCAGCTCTTCATGGGTAGTGGACGTTGAGACCCAGTACTTC.